Listed below are T cell receptor beta chains from one sample, sequenced in a study of monozygotic twins with inflammatory bowel disease. TCRdb reworked the 5' RACE reads into one entry per CDR3 protein, no DNA. The sample features approximately 160,000 distinct CDR3 sequences, with 6.5% to 9% in its top ten. The sample comprised blood. These receptors came from a human donor with ulcerative colitis or Crohn's disease, or a healthy co-twin of an affected twin (not recorded which). Each CDR3 is given with its conserved first and last residue. The order of the fields is V gene, J gene, CDR3 protein.

>TRBV11-2|TRBJ2-3
CASSLELAGGRAGSF
>TRBV27|TRBJ2-5
CASSGADTQETQYF
>TRBV27|TRBJ2-3
CASSFRDVSTDTQYF
>TRBV4-3|TRBJ1-5
CASSQARTGGRQPQHF
>TRBV7-2|TRBJ2-1
CASSSRGPNEQFF
>TRBV10-2|TRBJ2-6
CASRDRVGANVLTF
>TRBV6-5|TRBJ1-1
CASTRNTEAFF
>TRBV5-1|TRBJ1-6
CASSLVSEGSSPLHF
>TRBV5-4|TRBJ1-6
CASSPPGDSPLHF
>TRBV7-2|TRBJ1-6
CASSVDGLNSPLHF
>TRBV7-2|TRBJ2-3
CASSLGLGADTQYF
>TRBV7-2|TRBJ2-1
CASSLTRFEQFF
>TRBV20-1|TRBJ2-1
CSARDWEGASSYNEQFF
>TRBV5-5|TRBJ2-5
CASSLAGTGAETQYF
>TRBV20-1|TRBJ2-7
CSATPGSYEQYF
>TRBV24-1|TRBJ2-7
CATSTRSTGEQYF
>TRBV5-1|TRBJ2-3
CASSLGTSGRLTDTQYF
>TRBV7-2|TRBJ2-7
CASSLEGSGIYEQYF
>TRBV20-1|TRBJ2-7
CSARDRGTGVPEQYF
>TRBV24-1|TRBJ2-1
CATSDPGLPAYNEQFF
>TRBV10-2|TRBJ1-2
CACGQGGDGYTF
>TRBV4-1|TRBJ1-1
CASSQDQGALEAFF
>TRBV19|TRBJ2-1
CASTSPYNEQFF
>TRBV5-1|TRBJ1-1
CASSKTGNTEAFF
>TRBV7-6|TRBJ1-1
CASSLLRVGTEAFF